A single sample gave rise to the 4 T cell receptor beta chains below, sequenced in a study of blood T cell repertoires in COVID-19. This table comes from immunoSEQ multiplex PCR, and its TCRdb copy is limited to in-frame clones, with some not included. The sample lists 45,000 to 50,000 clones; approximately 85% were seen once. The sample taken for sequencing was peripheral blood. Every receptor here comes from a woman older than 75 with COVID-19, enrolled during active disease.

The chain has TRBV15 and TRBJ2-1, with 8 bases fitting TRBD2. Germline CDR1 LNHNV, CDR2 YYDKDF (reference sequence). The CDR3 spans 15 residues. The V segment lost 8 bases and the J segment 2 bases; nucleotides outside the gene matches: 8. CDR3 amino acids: CATRGGGRTYNEQFF. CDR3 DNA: TGTGCCACCCGGGGGGGTGGGAGGACCTACAATGAGCAGTTCTTC.

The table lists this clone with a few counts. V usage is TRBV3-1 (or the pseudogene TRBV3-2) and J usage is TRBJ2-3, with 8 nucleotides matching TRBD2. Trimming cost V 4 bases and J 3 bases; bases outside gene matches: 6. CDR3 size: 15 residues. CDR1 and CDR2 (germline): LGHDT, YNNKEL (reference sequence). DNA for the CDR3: TGTGCCAGCAGCCCCCGCGGGGGGCCTACAGATACGCAGTATTTT. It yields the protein CASSPRGGPTDTQYF.

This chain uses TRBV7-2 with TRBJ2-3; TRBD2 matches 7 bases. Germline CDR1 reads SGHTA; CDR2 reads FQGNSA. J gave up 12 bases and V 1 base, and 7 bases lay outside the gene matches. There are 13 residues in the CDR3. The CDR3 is CASSLGTRPVQYF. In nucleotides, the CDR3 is TGTGCCAGCAGCTTAGGGACTAGACCAGTACAGTATTTT.

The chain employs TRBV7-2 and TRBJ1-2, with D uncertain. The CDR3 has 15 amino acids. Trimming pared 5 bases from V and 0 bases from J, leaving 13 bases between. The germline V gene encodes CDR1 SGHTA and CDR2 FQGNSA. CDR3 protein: CASSHDTGANYGYTF. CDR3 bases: TGTGCCAGCAGCCACGACACCGGGGCTAACTATGGCTACACCTTC.